The T cell receptor beta chain described here comes from a study of CD8 T cells in Susac syndrome (dated by TCRdb to about 2019). Background for the entire study: Repertoire sequencing was used to test whether CD8+ T cell activation and differentiation in Susac syndrome was antigen driven. The clonality of the CD8+ T cell repertoire was compared across approximately 11 healthy donors, some 14 Susac syndrome patients and about 15 multiple sclerosis patients.

RNA was extracted using the RNeasy kit, and roughly 0.5 to 1 microgram was reverse transcribed with random hexamers. TCR beta CDR3 regions were amplified with the immunoSEQ multiplex PCR assay covering 54 Vbeta and 13 Jbeta segments. To correct PCR amplification bias, a synthetic template baseline was used for both primer optimization and computational correction. Processing in the source paper ran as follows. Reads were assigned to V, D and J genes according to IMGT and analyzed in immunoSEQ Analyzer, with only productive sequences retained. Clonality was calculated as one minus the Shannon entropy normalized by log2 of the number of productive unique sequences. For each patient and control, public and private clones were evaluated within the 100 most prevalent clones. A clone was defined as Susac-specific if it was absent from the healthy and MS cohorts, from about a thousand published viral clones and from other ImmuneACCESS disease sequences. TCRdb applied fastp at Q25 and MiXCR to the public reads, then kept only in-frame beta chains. Rows are combined by CDR3 protein, so each entry shows the most common genes and DNA. V and J calls and clone size were set by TCRdb, not the authors. The sample data list 45,000 or so distinct CDR3 sequences, and under 95% of these were observed just once. Jointly, the top ten make up more than 0.45% of the sample.

Peripheral blood CD8+ and CD4+ T cells from healthy donors, Susac syndrome patients and multiple sclerosis patients were profiled by high-throughput TCR beta sequencing. Healthy donors were included as age- and sex-matched controls. CD8+ TEMRA cells were enriched by FACS, while bulk CD8+ and CD4+ T cells were purified by magnetic negative isolation. Blood was drawn into EDTA tubes, processed within 24 hours, and PBMCs were isolated by density gradient centrifugation. PBMCs destined for TCR sequencing were cryopreserved in liquid nitrogen and later thawed in a 37 °C water bath. A purity of at least 90% was achieved for sorted or isolated CD4+, CD8+ and CD8+ TEMRA cells. As concerns this clonotype: It has no known antigen specificity. Base qualities are not at hand, and no much larger clone is one base apart.

The germline V gene provides CDR1 MGHRA and CDR2 YSYEKL. CDR3 length: 13 amino acids, cysteine to phenylalanine. Just CDR3 DNA is preserved here, 39 bases in frame from base 1. V is clipped by 3 bases and J by 4 bases, and the sequence between their germline boundaries is 9 bases long. The research as a whole found: The number of individuals in the TCR sequencing and HLA analysis was acknowledged as relatively small.

The TCR originated in a human donor in good health. The chain links TRBV4-1 with TRBJ1-2, with no confident D gene call. Sequences were obtained from CD8+ T cells from PBMCs. The nucleotide sequence is TGCGCCAGCAGCCATTGGCAGACCTATGGCTACACCTTC. This gives the protein CASSHWQTYGYTF.